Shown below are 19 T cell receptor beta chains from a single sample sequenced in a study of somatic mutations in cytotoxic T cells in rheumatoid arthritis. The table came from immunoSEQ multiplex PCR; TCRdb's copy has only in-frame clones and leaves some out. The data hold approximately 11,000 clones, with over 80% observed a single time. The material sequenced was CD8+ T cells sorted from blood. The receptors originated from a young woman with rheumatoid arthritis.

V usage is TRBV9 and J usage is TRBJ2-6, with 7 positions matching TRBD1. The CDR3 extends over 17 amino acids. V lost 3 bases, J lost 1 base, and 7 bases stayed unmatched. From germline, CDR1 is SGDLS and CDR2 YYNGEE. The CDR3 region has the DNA TGTGCCAGCAGCGGAAACCCGACAGGGTCTGGGGCCAACGTCCTGACTTTC. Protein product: CASSGNPTGSGANVLTF.

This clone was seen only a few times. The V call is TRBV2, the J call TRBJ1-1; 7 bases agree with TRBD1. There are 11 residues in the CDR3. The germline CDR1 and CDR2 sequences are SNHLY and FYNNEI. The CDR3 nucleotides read TGTGTCGACAGGGTGGGCGCTGAAGCTTTCTTT. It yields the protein CVDRVGAEAFF. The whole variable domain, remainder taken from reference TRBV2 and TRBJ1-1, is EPEVTQTPSHQVTQMGQEVILRCVPISNHLYFYWYRQILGQKVEFLVSFYNNEISEKSEIFDDQFSVERPDGSNFTLKIRSTKLEDSAMYFCVDRVGAEAFFGQGTRLTVV.

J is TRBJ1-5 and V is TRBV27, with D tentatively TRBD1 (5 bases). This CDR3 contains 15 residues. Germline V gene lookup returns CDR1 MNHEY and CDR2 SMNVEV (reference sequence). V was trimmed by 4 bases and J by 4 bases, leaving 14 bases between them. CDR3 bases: TGTGCCAGCAGTTCCTCACCCCCAGGGAATCAGCCCCAGCATTTT. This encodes CASSSSPPGNQPQHF.

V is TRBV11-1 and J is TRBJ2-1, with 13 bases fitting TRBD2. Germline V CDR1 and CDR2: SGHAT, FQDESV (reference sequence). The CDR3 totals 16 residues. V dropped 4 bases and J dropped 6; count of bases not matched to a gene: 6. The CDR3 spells CASSSRTSGGPNEQFF. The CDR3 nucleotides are TGTGCCAGCAGCTCTCGGACTAGCGGGGGACCCAATGAGCAGTTCTTC.

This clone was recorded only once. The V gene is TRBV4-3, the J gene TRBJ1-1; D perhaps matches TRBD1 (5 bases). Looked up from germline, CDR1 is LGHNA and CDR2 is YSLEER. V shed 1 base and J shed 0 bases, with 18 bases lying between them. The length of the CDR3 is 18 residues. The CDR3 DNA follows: TGCGCCAGCAGCCAAGGGGACCTTTGGGGGGTCTTGAACACTGAAGCTTTCTTT. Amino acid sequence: CASSQGDLWGVLNTEAFF.

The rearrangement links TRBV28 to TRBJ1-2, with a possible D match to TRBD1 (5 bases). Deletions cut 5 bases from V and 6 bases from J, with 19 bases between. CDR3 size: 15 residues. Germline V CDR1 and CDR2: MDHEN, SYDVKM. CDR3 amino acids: CASSQLVRGSHGYTF. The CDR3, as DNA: TGTGCCAGCAGTCAACTCGTTAGGGGTTCCCATGGCTACACCTTC.

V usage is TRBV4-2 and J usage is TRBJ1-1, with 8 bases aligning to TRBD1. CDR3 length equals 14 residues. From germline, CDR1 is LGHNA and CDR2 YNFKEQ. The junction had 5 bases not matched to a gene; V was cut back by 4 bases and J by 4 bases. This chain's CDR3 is CASSRDRGSTEAFF. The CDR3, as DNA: TGTGCCAGCAGCCGAGACAGGGGTAGCACTGAAGCTTTCTTT.

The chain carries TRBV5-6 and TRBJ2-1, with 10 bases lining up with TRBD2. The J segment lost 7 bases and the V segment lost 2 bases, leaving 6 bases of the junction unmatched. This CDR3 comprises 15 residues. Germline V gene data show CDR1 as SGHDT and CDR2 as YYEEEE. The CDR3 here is CASSFTSGGVNEQFF. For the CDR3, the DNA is TGTGCCAGCAGCTTTACCAGCGGGGGGGTAAATGAGCAGTTCTTC.

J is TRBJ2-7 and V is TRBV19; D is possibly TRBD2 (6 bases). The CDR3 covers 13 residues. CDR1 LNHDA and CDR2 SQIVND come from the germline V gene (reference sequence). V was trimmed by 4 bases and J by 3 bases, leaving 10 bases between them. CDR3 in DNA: TGTGCCAGTAGTAGGGGGGTTTTCTACGAGCAGTACTTC. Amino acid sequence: CASSRGVFYEQYF.

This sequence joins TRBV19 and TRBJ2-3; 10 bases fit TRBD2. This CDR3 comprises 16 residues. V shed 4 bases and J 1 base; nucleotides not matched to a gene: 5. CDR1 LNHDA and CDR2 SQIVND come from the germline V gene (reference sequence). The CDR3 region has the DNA TGTGCCAGTAGTACGGAGCGGGAGGGGGGCACAGATACGCAGTATTTT. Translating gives CASSTEREGGTDTQYF.

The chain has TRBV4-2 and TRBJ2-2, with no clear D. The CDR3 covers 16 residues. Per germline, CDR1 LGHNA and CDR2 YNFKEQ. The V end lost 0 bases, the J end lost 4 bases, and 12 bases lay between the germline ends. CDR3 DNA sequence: TGTGCCAGCAGCCAAGAAACGGTCAGACTCACCGGGGAGCTGTTTTTT. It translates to CASSQETVRLTGELFF.

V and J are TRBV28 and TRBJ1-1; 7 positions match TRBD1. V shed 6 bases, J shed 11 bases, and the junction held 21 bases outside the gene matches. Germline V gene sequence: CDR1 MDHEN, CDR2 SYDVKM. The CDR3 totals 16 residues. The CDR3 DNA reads TGTGCCAGCAGCCTAGACCCGAGGACAGGACGTTCGCGGGCTTTCTTT. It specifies CASSLDPRTGRSRAFF. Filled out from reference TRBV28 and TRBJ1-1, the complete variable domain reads DVKVTQSSRYLVKRTGEKVFLECVQDMDHENMFWYRQDPGLGLRLIYFSYDVKMKEKGDIPEGYSVSREKKERFSLILESASTNQTSMYLCASSLDPRTGRSRAFFGQGTRLTVV.

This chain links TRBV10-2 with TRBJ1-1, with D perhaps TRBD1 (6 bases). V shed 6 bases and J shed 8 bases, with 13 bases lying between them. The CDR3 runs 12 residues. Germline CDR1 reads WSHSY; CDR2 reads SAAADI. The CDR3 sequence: CASSSQGREAFF. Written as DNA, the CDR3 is TGCGCCAGCAGCTCTCAGGGGCGAGAAGCTTTCTTT.

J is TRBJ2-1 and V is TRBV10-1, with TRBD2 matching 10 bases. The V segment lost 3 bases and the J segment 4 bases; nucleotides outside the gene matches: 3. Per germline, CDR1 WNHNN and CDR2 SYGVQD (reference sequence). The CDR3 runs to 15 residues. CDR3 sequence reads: CASSDGGLAYNEQFF. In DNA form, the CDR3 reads TGCGCCAGCAGTGACGGGGGACTAGCGTACAATGAGCAGTTCTTC.

The CDR3 is CASSPSLLTSGSPTDTQYF. For the CDR3, the DNA is TGTGCCAGTAGTCCATCCCTTCTTACTAGCGGGAGTCCCACAGATACGCAGTATTTT. V is TRBV19 and J is TRBJ2-3, with 11 bases identical to TRBD2. This CDR3 spans 19 amino acids. Per germline, CDR1 LNHDA and CDR2 SQIVND (reference sequence). Losses at the gene ends were 5 bases for V and 2 bases for J; bases not matched to a gene: 15.

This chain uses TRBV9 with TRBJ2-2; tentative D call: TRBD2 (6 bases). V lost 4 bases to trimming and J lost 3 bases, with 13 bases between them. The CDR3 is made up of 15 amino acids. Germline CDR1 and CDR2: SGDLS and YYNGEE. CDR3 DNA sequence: TGTGCCAGCAGCCCCTATTGGGGGGACACCGGGGAGCTGTTTTTT. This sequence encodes CASSPYWGDTGELFF.

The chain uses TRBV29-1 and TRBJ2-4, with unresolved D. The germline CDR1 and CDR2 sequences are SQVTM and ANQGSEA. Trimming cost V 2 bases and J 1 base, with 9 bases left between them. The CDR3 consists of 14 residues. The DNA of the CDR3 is TGCAGCGTTGAAATGAGTGCGGCCAAAAACATTCAGTACTTC. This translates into CSVEMSAAKNIQYF.

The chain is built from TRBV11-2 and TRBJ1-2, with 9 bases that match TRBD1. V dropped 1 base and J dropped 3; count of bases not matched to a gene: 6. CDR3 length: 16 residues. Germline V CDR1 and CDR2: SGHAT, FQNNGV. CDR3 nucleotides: TGTGCCAGCAGCTTAGCGCGGACAGGGGTGGACTATGGCTACACCTTC. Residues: CASSLARTGVDYGYTF.

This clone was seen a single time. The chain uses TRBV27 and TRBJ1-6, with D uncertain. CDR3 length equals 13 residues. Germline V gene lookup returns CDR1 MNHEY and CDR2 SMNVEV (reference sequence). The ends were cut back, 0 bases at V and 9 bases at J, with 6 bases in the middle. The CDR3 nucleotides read TGTGCCAGCAGTTTATCCCCTCCTTCACCCCTCCACTTT. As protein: CASSLSPPSPLHF.